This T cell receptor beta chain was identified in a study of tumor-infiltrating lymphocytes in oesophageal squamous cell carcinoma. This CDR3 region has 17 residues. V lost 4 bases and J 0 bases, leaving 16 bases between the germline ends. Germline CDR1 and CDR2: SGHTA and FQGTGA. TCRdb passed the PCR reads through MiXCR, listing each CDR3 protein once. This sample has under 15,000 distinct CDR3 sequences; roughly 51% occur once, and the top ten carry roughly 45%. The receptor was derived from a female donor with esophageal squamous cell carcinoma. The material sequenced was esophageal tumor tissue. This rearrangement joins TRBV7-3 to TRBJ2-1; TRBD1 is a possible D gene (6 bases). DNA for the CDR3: TGTGCCAGCAGCTCAAGGGGGAATCTAGGCTCCTACAATGAGCAGTTCTTC. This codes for CASSSRGNLGSYNEQFF.